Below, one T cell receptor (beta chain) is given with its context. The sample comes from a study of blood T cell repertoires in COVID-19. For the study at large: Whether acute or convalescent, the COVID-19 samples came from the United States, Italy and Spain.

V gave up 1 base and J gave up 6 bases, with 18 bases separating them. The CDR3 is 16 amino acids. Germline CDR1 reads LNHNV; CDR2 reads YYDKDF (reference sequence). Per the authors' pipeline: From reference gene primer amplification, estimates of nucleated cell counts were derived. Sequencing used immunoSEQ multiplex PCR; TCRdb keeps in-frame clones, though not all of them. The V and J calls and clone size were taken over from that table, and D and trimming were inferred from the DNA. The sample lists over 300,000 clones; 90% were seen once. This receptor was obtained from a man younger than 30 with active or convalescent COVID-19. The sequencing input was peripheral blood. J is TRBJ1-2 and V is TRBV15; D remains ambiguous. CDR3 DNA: TGTGCCACCAGCAGAGGGCCGTGGGGAGAGGGAGATGGCTACACCTTC. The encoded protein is CATSRGPWGEGDGYTF.